Listed here are 29 T cell receptor beta chains from one sample, sequenced in a study of T cell responses to AZD1222 COVID-19 vaccine. Sequencing was performed with immunoSEQ multiplex PCR; in TCRdb, only in-frame clones are kept and a portion is missing. The table includes 130,000 to 150,000 clones, about 93% detected once. The source was peripheral blood, collected on day 0 of AZD1222 vaccination. The receptors were gathered from an adult in good health.

This rearrangement joins TRBV9 to TRBJ2-3; TRBD1 or TRBD2 may be the D gene (5 bases each). Germline V gives CDR1 SGDLS, CDR2 YYNGEE. The length of the CDR3 is 16 residues. V lost 3 bases to trimming and J lost 4 bases, with 18 bases between them. The CDR3 loop is CASSGRGGLGADTQYF. The CDR3 DNA reads as TGTGCCAGCAGCGGTAGAGGTGGGCTGGGGGCAGATACGCAGTATTTT.

The gene calls are TRBV6-4 and TRBJ1-2, with 7 nucleotides matching TRBD1. Unmatched junction bases numbered 14, after V lost 5 bases and J lost 8 bases. Germline lookup yields CDR1 MRHNA and CDR2 SNTAGT. CDR3 size: 15 residues. The CDR3 reads CASSPRDSVGAGYTF. The CDR3 nucleotides are TGTGCCAGCAGTCCACGGGACAGTGTAGGGGCGGGCTACACCTTC.

The chain uses TRBV5-4 and TRBJ1-1; 10 bases match TRBD1. V lost 4 bases and J lost 8; bases outside the gene matches: 11. CDR1 and CDR2 from the germline V gene are SGHNT and YYREEE (reference sequence). This CDR3 region has 15 residues. The CDR3 DNA sequence: TGTGCCAGCAGCCGCAGCCGGGGACAGGGGTCGGAAGCTTTCTTT. Protein: CASSRSRGQGSEAFF.

The chain couples TRBV6-5 to TRBJ1-1; 8 nucleotides match TRBD1. The V segment lost 7 bases and the J segment 0 bases; nucleotides outside the gene matches: 7. Germline V gene sequence: CDR1 MNHEY, CDR2 SVGAGI. CDR3 length: 15 residues. The CDR3 loop is CASTLTGVMNTEAFF. The DNA for the CDR3 is TGTGCCAGCACCCTGACAGGGGTGATGAACACTGAAGCTTTCTTT.

This chain joins TRBV6-1 and TRBJ1-3; D gene ambiguous. Between the trimmed V and J ends, which lost 3 bases and 2 bases, there was a span of 11 bases. CDR3 length equals 15 residues. Germline V gives CDR1 MNHNS, CDR2 SASEGT. The CDR3 nucleotides are TGTGCCAGCAGTGAGCCGGGGAGTCCTGGAAACACCATATATTTT. Residues: CASSEPGSPGNTIYF.

The chain carries TRBV6-1 and TRBJ2-7; D is perhaps TRBD1 (7 bases). The CDR3 consists of 13 residues. Germline V lookup: CDR1 MNHNS, CDR2 SASEGT. V lost 2 bases and J 6 bases, leaving 11 bases between the germline ends. As DNA, the CDR3 is TGTGCCAGCAGTGAACAGGGGGGTATCGAGCAGTACTTC. Protein: CASSEQGGIEQYF.

The chain carries TRBV5-1 and TRBJ2-1, with D maybe TRBD1 (5 bases). Trimming took off 0 bases at V and 5 bases at J, with 12 bases between the two ends. The CDR3 has 15 residues. CDR1 and CDR2 from the germline V gene are SGHRS and YFSETQ. The CDR3 DNA follows: TGCGCCAGCAGCTTGGGGATTTGGACAAACAATGAGCAGTTCTTC. Translating it yields CASSLGIWTNNEQFF.

The chain joins TRBV19 to TRBJ1-5, with no clear D. CDR1 is LNHDA, CDR2 SQIVND, per germline (reference sequence). The CDR3 has 13 amino acids. V lost 6 bases and J 1 base, leaving 7 bases between the germline ends. The CDR3 DNA is TGTGCCAGTAGCCCGTTCAGCAATCAGCCCCAGCATTTT. This gives the protein CASSPFSNQPQHF.

The gene calls are TRBV5-6 and TRBJ2-1; D is unresolved. Trimming left V 2 bases short and J 5 bases short, with 14 bases between. Germline V gene lookup returns CDR1 SGHDT and CDR2 YYEEEE. The CDR3 runs 15 residues. CDR3 DNA: TGTGCCAGCAGCTTTAAAGGATATTGGGACAATGAGCAGTTCTTC. This encodes CASSFKGYWDNEQFF.

V is TRBV7-8 and J is TRBJ1-1; D is undetermined. Germline V gives CDR1 SGHVS, CDR2 FQNEAQ. The CDR3 is 14 residues long. Trimming cost V 5 bases and J 7 bases, with 17 bases left between them. The CDR3, as DNA: TGTGCCAGCAGCCCAATATCAATCGAGGTTGAAGCTTTCTTT. Translating gives CASSPISIEVEAFF.

The CDR3: CASRQSTNEKLFF. The CDR3 DNA reads TGTGCCAGCAGACAGTCAACTAATGAAAAACTGTTTTTT. The chain joins TRBV5-8 to TRBJ1-4; D call uncertain. Germline CDR1 and CDR2: SGHTS and YDEGEE. The CDR3 covers 13 residues. V dropped 5 bases and J dropped 0 bases, with 5 bases sitting between them.

The genes are TRBV5-1 and TRBJ2-3; 8 bases align to TRBD2. Germline V gene lookup returns CDR1 SGHRS and CDR2 YFSETQ. The CDR3 covers 16 residues. With V trimmed by 3 bases and J by 4 bases, 10 bases remained unmatched. CDR3 in amino acids: CASSSDTGGPSDTQYF. The DNA of the CDR3 is TGCGCCAGCAGCTCGGATACGGGAGGGCCGTCAGATACGCAGTATTTT.

The V and J genes are TRBV24-1 and TRBJ2-7; TRBD1 is a possible D gene (6 bases). Trimming cost V 5 bases and J 5 bases, with 24 bases left between them. This CDR3 has 17 amino acids. Germline V CDR1 and CDR2: KGHDR, SFDVKD. The CDR3 coding sequence is TGTGCCACCAGTGCCCTCGCCGGGACACTACTACCCAACGAGCAGTACTTC. Amino acid sequence: CATSALAGTLLPNEQYF.

This clone was seen a few times. V usage is TRBV14 and J usage is TRBJ2-7, with D perhaps TRBD2 (6 bases). The V end lost 4 bases, the J end lost 7 bases, and 20 bases lay between the germline ends. The CDR3 has 15 residues. Germline V CDR1 and CDR2: SGHDN, FVKESK. The CDR3 coding sequence is TGTGCCAGCAGCCGGGGGACTGGACCTAAATTGGAGCAGTACTTC. This sequence encodes CASSRGTGPKLEQYF. Full variable domain (missing parts from reference TRBV14 and TRBJ2-7): EAGVTQFPSHSVIEKGQTVTLRCDPISGHDNLYWYRRVMGKEIKFLLHFVKESKQDESGMPNNRFLAERTGGTYSTLKVQPAELEDSGVYFCASSRGTGPKLEQYFGPGTRLTVT.

This chain's CDR3 is CAWSATPKGQTNGYTF. The DNA of the CDR3 is TGTGCCTGGAGTGCGACCCCAAAGGGACAGACCAATGGCTACACCTTC. The J gene is TRBJ1-2, the V gene TRBV30, with 7 positions matching TRBD1. Germline V gene lookup returns CDR1 GTSNPN and CDR2 SVGIG (reference sequence). V was clipped by 1 base and J by 6 bases; unmatched bases: 14. This CDR3 contains 16 residues.

The chain uses TRBV12-2 and TRBJ1-5. TRBV12-2 is flagged as a pseudogene. The CDR3 covers 11 residues. The CDR3 reads CAWGSNQPQHF. CDR3 DNA: TGTGCGTGGGGGAGCAATCAGCCCCAGCATTTT.

This chain joins TRBV9 and TRBJ1-2; 8 positions agree with TRBD1. Unmatched junction bases numbered 13, after V lost 0 bases and J lost 3 bases. The V gene's germline CDR1 is SGDLS and CDR2 YYNGEE. This CDR3 has 18 amino acids. CDR3 residues: CASSVATHKTGVDYGYTF. CDR3 in DNA: TGTGCCAGCAGCGTAGCTACCCACAAGACAGGGGTGGACTATGGCTACACCTTC.

The rearrangement joins TRBV27 to TRBJ1-6, with 10 bases fitting TRBD1. Germline CDR1 and CDR2: MNHEY and SMNVEV (reference sequence). This CDR3 has 16 residues. V lost 3 bases and J lost 2; bases outside the gene matches: 1. CDR3 in DNA: TGTGCCAGCAGTTTGACAGGGGGCCCCTATAATTCACCCCTCCACTTT. As protein: CASSLTGGPYNSPLHF.

The V call is TRBV29-1, the J call TRBJ1-2; 7 bases line up with TRBD1. The germline V gene has CDR1 SQVTM and CDR2 ANQGSEA. V was clipped by 6 bases and J by 3 bases; unmatched bases: 4. The CDR3 is 12 amino acids. The CDR3 nucleotides are TGCAGCGTAAACAGGGGCGACTATGGCTACACCTTC. Protein: CSVNRGDYGYTF.

This chain joins TRBV5-8 and TRBJ2-1, with TRBD1 matching 8 bases. The CDR3 loop spans 15 amino acids. V lost 4 bases, J lost 3 bases, and 6 bases stayed unmatched. Germline CDR1 and CDR2: SGHTS and YDEGEE. CDR3 sequence (DNA): TGTGCCAGCAGCCAGCTCGGGACAGGCTACAATGAGCAGTTCTTC. Translating gives CASSQLGTGYNEQFF.

CDR3 nucleotides: TGTGCCAGCAGCTTACTAGGGCTAGGGGCGGGACGGCGGCTCTCCTACAATGAGCAGTTCTTC. Translating it yields CASSLLGLGAGRRLSYNEQFF. The chain has TRBV7-3 and TRBJ2-1; D is perhaps TRBD2 (6 bases). The CDR3 contains 21 residues. Germline V CDR1 and CDR2: SGHTA, FQGTGA. V shed 2 bases and J shed 0 bases, with 26 bases lying between them. Looking up the rest from reference TRBV7-3 and TRBJ2-1 gives the full variable domain: GAGVSQTPSNKVTEKGKYVELRCDPISGHTALYWYRQSLGQGPEFLIYFQGTGAADDSGLPNDRFFAVRPEGSVSTLKIQRTERGDSAVYLCASSLLGLGAGRRLSYNEQFFGPGTRLTVL.

V usage is TRBV9 and J usage is TRBJ1-2; no reliable D call. V dropped 0 bases and J dropped 4 bases, with 16 bases sitting between them. This CDR3 spans 16 amino acids. The V gene's germline CDR1 is SGDLS and CDR2 YYNGEE. DNA of the CDR3: TGTGCCAGCAGCGTAGGCCCACGGTCTGGGGTCTATGGCTACACCTTC. Protein product: CASSVGPRSGVYGYTF.

The gene calls are TRBV29-1 and TRBJ1-1, with 7 bases identical to TRBD1. The ends lost 7 bases at V and 8 bases at J; junction bases unmatched: 4. The CDR3 extends over 10 amino acids. Germline CDR1 is SQVTM and CDR2 is ANQGSEA. The CDR3 here is CSATTGEAFF. The CDR3 DNA follows: TGCAGCGCTACGACAGGGGAAGCTTTCTTT.

V usage is TRBV11-3 and J usage is TRBJ2-3; D remains unclear. V gave up 0 bases and J gave up 8 bases, with 6 bases separating them. Germline values: CDR1 SGHNT, CDR2 YENEEA. The CDR3 loop spans 12 amino acids. CDR3 sequence reads: CASSLEGITQYF. DNA for the CDR3: TGTGCCAGCAGCTTAGAAGGTATTACGCAGTATTTT.

The chain links TRBV5-1 to TRBJ2-1, with 7 bases aligning to TRBD2. Trimming cost V 0 bases and J 6 bases; bases outside gene matches: 9. The CDR3 covers 16 residues. CDR1 SGHRS and CDR2 YFSETQ come from the germline V gene. The CDR3 DNA follows: TGCGCCAGCAGCTTGGTGAGTTCTCGGACTAGCAATGAGCAGTTCTTC. Translated: CASSLVSSRTSNEQFF.

The chain employs TRBV29-1 and TRBJ2-7, with a tentative D call TRBD1 (6 bases). In germline, CDR1 is SQVTM, CDR2 ANQGSEA. The CDR3 runs to 14 residues. V was trimmed by 4 bases and J by 3 bases, leaving 16 bases between them. CDR3: CSVAPDSRNYEQYF. The CDR3 DNA follows: TGCAGCGTTGCCCCGGACAGCCGGAACTACGAGCAGTACTTC.

DNA of the CDR3: TGTGCCAGCAGCGTAGAGGCCGGAATAGATACGCAGTATTTT. Residues: CASSVEAGIDTQYF. The chain joins TRBV9 to TRBJ2-3; D unresolved. The CDR3 has 14 amino acids. The ends were cut back, 0 bases at V and 5 bases at J, with 10 bases in the middle. Germline-derived CDR1 and CDR2 are SGDLS and YYNGEE.

This chain uses TRBV20-1 with TRBJ2-5; no clear D gene. Germline values: CDR1 DFQATT, CDR2 SNEGSKA (reference sequence). CDR3 length: 12 amino acids. The ends were cut back, 3 bases at V and 4 bases at J, with 9 bases in the middle. Here the CDR3 reads CSASRQGETQYF. The CDR3 DNA reads as TGCAGTGCTAGTCGACAAGGAGAGACCCAGTACTTC.

This clone has only one observation. The J gene is TRBJ1-6, the V gene TRBV6-1; no firm D call. CDR1 is MNHNS, CDR2 SASEGT, per germline. The CDR3 totals 16 residues. Trimming removed 2 bases at V and 5 bases at J, with 13 bases between. The CDR3 loop reads CASSERELVDNSPLHF. The CDR3, as DNA: TGTGCCAGCAGTGAACGGGAGCTAGTAGATAATTCACCCCTCCACTTT.